The 25 T cell receptor beta chains below all came from one sample that was sequenced in a study of blood T cell repertoires in COVID-19. Only in-frame clones appear in the TCRdb table, and some are missing; sequencing was by immunoSEQ multiplex PCR. In the table there are about 53,000 clones, approximately 87% of which are singletons. Sequences were obtained from peripheral blood. The origin of the receptors is a man aged 45-60 years with acute or convalescent COVID-19.

J is TRBJ1-4 and V is TRBV7-9; D is possibly TRBD1 (6 bases). Trimming pared 3 bases from V and 8 bases from J, leaving 13 bases between. The CDR3 totals 14 residues. Per germline, CDR1 SEHNR and CDR2 FQNEAQ (reference sequence). CDR3 sequence: CASSFEGVWEKLFF. The CDR3 region has the DNA TGTGCCAGCAGCTTTGAGGGGGTGTGGGAAAAACTGTTTTTT.

This chain uses TRBV10-1 with TRBJ1-1; D gene uncertain. Looked up from germline, CDR1 is WNHNN and CDR2 is SYGVQD (reference sequence). The V and J ends lost 1 base and 1 base respectively, with 10 bases between them. CDR3 length: 15 amino acids. This chain's CDR3 is CASSEFGLKNTEAFF. The CDR3 nucleotides are TGCGCCAGCAGTGAGTTTGGGCTGAAGAACACTGAAGCTTTCTTT.

This rearrangement joins TRBV7-3 to TRBJ2-2, with 7 bases lining up with TRBD2. J gave up 4 bases and V 5 bases, and 13 bases lay outside the gene matches. CDR1 and CDR2 from the germline V gene are SGHTA and FQGTGA. This CDR3 spans 17 amino acids. The CDR3, as DNA: TGTGCCAGCAGCGTACTAGCGCGGGCCGGGCCCACCGGGGAGCTGTTTTTT. It encodes CASSVLARAGPTGELFF.

V gene TRBV28 combines with J gene TRBJ2-7; tentative D call: TRBD1 (5 bases). Germline V gene lookup returns CDR1 MDHEN and CDR2 SYDVKM. This CDR3 is 13 amino acids long. V was shortened by 3 bases and J by 2 bases, with 8 bases between the two germline ends. CDR3 amino acids: CASSFLGAYEQYF. The CDR3 coding sequence is TGTGCCAGCAGTTTTCTAGGGGCCTACGAGCAGTACTTC.

V usage is TRBV4-2 and J usage is TRBJ2-7; a possible D gene is TRBD1 (5 bases). V lost 4 bases to trimming and J lost 2 bases, with 9 bases between them. Per the germline V gene, CDR1 is LGHNA and CDR2 is YNFKEQ. CDR3 length: 13 amino acids. CDR3 DNA: TGTGCCAGCAGCCCTCAGGGCACCTACGAGCAGTACTTC. Its translation is CASSPQGTYEQYF.

The genes are TRBV29-1 and TRBJ2-7; a possible D gene is TRBD2 (7 bases). CDR1 and CDR2 (germline): SQVTM, ANQGSEA. Trimming took 3 bases from V and 5 from J, leaving 11 bases between them. There are 12 residues in the CDR3. In nucleotides, the CDR3 is TGCAGCGTTGAGCGGGGGCTCGACGAGCAGTACTTC. Amino acid sequence: CSVERGLDEQYF.

The chain links TRBV5-1 to TRBJ2-3; TRBD2 is a possible D gene (6 bases). Germline-derived CDR1 and CDR2 are SGHRS and YFSETQ. V was shortened by 3 bases and J by 2 bases, with 16 bases between the two germline ends. This CDR3 contains 16 residues. CDR3: CASSSRGSGNTDTQYF. The CDR3 bases are TGCGCCAGCAGCTCCCGTGGTAGCGGCAACACAGATACGCAGTATTTT.

The chain combines TRBV6-1 with TRBJ1-2; D not resolved. The germline V gene has CDR1 MNHNS and CDR2 SASEGT. CDR3 length: 13 residues. V was pared by 3 bases and J by 3 bases, with 8 bases between. The DNA for the CDR3 is TGTGCCAGCAGTGAGAATCAGGACTATGGCTACACCTTC. It encodes CASSENQDYGYTF.

The chain is built from TRBV19 and TRBJ2-1; the D is unclear. From germline, CDR1 is LNHDA and CDR2 SQIVND (reference sequence). The length of the CDR3 is 17 residues. V gave up 4 bases and J gave up 1 base, with 17 bases separating them. In DNA form, the CDR3 reads TGTGCCAGTAGTACCCCTGAACGAGGTGGTTCCTACAATGAGCAGTTCTTC. This encodes CASSTPERGGSYNEQFF.

CDR3 nucleotide sequence: TGTGCCAGTAGTATCTGGGAGCGTGAAGCTTTCTTT. It is translated as CASSIWEREAFF. The chain employs TRBV19 and TRBJ1-1; D call uncertain. In germline, CDR1 is LNHDA, CDR2 SQIVND (reference sequence). The CDR3 totals 12 residues. Trimming removed 3 bases at V and 7 bases at J, with 9 bases between. Filled out from reference TRBV19 and TRBJ1-1, the complete variable domain reads DGGITQSPKYLFRKEGQNVTLSCEQNLNHDAMYWYRQDPGQGLRLIYYSQIVNDFQKGDIAEGYSVSREKKESFPLTVTSAQKNPTAFYLCASSIWEREAFFGQGTRLTVV.

The genes are TRBV4-1 and TRBJ1-2, with 7 bases identical to TRBD1. The V gene's germline CDR1 is MGHRA and CDR2 YSYEKL. The CDR3 sequence is 17 residues long. The V segment lost 0 bases and the J segment 2 bases; nucleotides outside the gene matches: 9. CDR3 sequence (DNA): TGCGCCAGCAGCCAAGATCGAGGTTACAGGGGAAACTATGGCTACACCTTC. Its translation is CASSQDRGYRGNYGYTF.

The chain joins TRBV6-5 to TRBJ1-2; tentatively, D is TRBD1 (5 bases). V lost 4 bases and J 6 bases, leaving 15 bases between the germline ends. Per the germline V gene, CDR1 is MNHEY and CDR2 is SVGAGI. The CDR3 sequence is 14 residues long. The CDR3 here is CASSWAGSGDGYTF. Here the CDR3 DNA reads TGTGCCAGCAGTTGGGCAGGGTCGGGAGATGGCTACACCTTC.

This clone showed up just once. The chain carries TRBV7-3 and TRBJ2-2, with D possibly being TRBD1 (5 bases). The CDR3 is 14 amino acids. Germline V gene lookup returns CDR1 SGHTA and CDR2 FQGTGA. The germline V and J ends were trimmed by 5 bases and 0 bases, with 7 bases remaining between them. As DNA, the CDR3 is TGTGCCAGCAGCGAGACAGCGAACACCGGGGAGCTGTTTTTT. The encoded protein is CASSETANTGELFF.

V gene TRBV20-1 combines with J gene TRBJ1-1; D perhaps matches TRBD1 (6 bases). Germline assignment: CDR1 DFQATT and CDR2 SNEGSKA (reference sequence). The ends were cut back, 5 bases at V and 7 bases at J, with 11 bases in the middle. The CDR3 runs 11 residues. The CDR3 loop reads CSASRDIEAFF. In nucleotides, the CDR3 is TGCAGTGCTTCTCGGGACATTGAAGCTTTCTTT.

The V call is TRBV28, the J call TRBJ2-7; the D gene is possibly TRBD1 (5 bases). CDR3 length: 12 amino acids. CDR1 is MDHEN and CDR2 is SYDVKM in the germline V gene. The V gene lost 5 bases and the J gene lost 9 bases, with 14 bases spanning the gap. Here the CDR3 reads CASSVSRDPQYF. The CDR3 DNA sequence: TGTGCCAGCAGTGTGAGCAGGGATCCGCAGTACTTC.

The rearrangement uses TRBV4-2 and TRBJ2-1, with 11 bases aligning to TRBD2. The germline gives CDR1 LGHNA, CDR2 YNFKEQ. The CDR3 loop spans 15 amino acids. J gave up 8 bases and V 1 base, and 4 bases lay outside the gene matches. The CDR3 nucleotides read TGTGCCAGCAGCCAAGGAACTAGCGGGAGATATGAGCAGTTCTTC. Amino acids: CASSQGTSGRYEQFF.

V usage is TRBV5-4 and J usage is TRBJ2-2, with TRBD2 matching over 7 bases. This CDR3 region has 16 residues. Germline CDR1 SGHNT, CDR2 YYREEE (reference sequence). V shed 6 bases and J 6 bases; nucleotides not matched to a gene: 14. The CDR3: CASNSRSTGGSGELFF. The CDR3 DNA follows: TGTGCCAGCAACTCTCGGAGTACGGGAGGCTCCGGGGAGCTGTTTTTT. Using reference TRBV5-4 and TRBJ2-2 for the parts outside the CDR3, the full variable domain is ETGVTQSPTHLIKTRGQQVTLRCSSQSGHNTVSWYQQALGQGPQFIFQYYREEENGRGNFPPRFSGLQFPNYSSELNVNALELDDSALYLCASNSRSTGGSGELFFGEGSRLTVL.

This clone was counted only a few times. J is TRBJ1-4 and V is TRBV19; possibly TRBD1 for D (5 bases). V lost 5 bases to trimming and J lost 7 bases, with 20 bases between them. Looked up from germline, CDR1 is LNHDA and CDR2 is SQIVND (reference sequence). The CDR3 runs to 16 residues. This chain's CDR3 is CASSQYSLSGAEKLFF. The CDR3, as DNA: TGTGCCAGTAGTCAATACAGCCTGAGTGGGGCTGAAAAACTGTTTTTT. Full variable domain (missing parts from reference TRBV19 and TRBJ1-4): DGGITQSPKYLFRKEGQNVTLSCEQNLNHDAMYWYRQDPGQGLRLIYYSQIVNDFQKGDIAEGYSVSREKKESFPLTVTSAQKNPTAFYLCASSQYSLSGAEKLFFGSGTQLSVL.

The chain links TRBV9 to TRBJ2-1; a weak D match, TRBD1 (5 bases). The CDR3 has 15 residues. Per germline, CDR1 SGDLS and CDR2 YYNGEE. Trimming shortened V by 0 bases and J by 0 bases, and 7 bases separated the two germline ends. The CDR3 bases are TGTGCCAGCAGCGTAGCCAGGGCCTCCTACAATGAGCAGTTCTTC. This encodes CASSVARASYNEQFF.

V usage is TRBV12-5 and J usage is TRBJ1-3; tentative D call: TRBD1 (6 bases). V gave up 1 base and J gave up 4 bases, with 11 bases separating them. Germline loops: CDR1 LGHNT, CDR2 FRNRAP. CDR3 length equals 15 residues. CDR3 sequence: CASGLDRARGNTIYF. CDR3 coding DNA: TGTGCTAGTGGTTTGGACAGGGCGCGAGGAAACACCATATATTTT.

CDR3 nucleotides: TGTGCCAGCAGGGGGACAGACTATGGCTACACCTTC. Residues: CASRGTDYGYTF. The chain couples TRBV2 to TRBJ1-2; 7 nucleotides line up with TRBD1. V lost 6 bases and J lost 3; bases outside the gene matches: 1. There are 12 residues in the CDR3. The germline V gene has CDR1 SNHLY and CDR2 FYNNEI. Full variable domain (missing parts from reference TRBV2 and TRBJ1-2): EPEVTQTPSHQVTQMGQEVILRCVPISNHLYFYWYRQILGQKVEFLVSFYNNEISEKSEIFDDQFSVERPDGSNFTLKIRSTKLEDSAMYFCASRGTDYGYTFGSGTRLTVV.

V gene TRBV19 combines with J gene TRBJ1-4, with no clear D. Per the germline V gene, CDR1 is LNHDA and CDR2 is SQIVND (reference sequence). The V and J ends lost 3 bases and 6 bases respectively, with 11 bases between them. CDR3 length equals 14 residues. The CDR3 protein is CASSIRGSDEKLFF. The CDR3 DNA sequence: TGTGCCAGTAGTATCCGGGGAAGTGATGAAAAACTGTTTTTT.

In its sample, this clone was seen a few times. V and J are TRBV9 and TRBJ1-2; 12 nucleotides agree with TRBD1. The CDR3 covers 15 residues. Germline V lookup: CDR1 SGDLS, CDR2 YYNGEE. V trimming: 3 bases; J trimming: 3 bases; junction bases outside the gene matches: 3. The CDR3 sequence is CASSAGTGGHYGYTF. DNA of the CDR3: TGTGCCAGCAGCGCTGGGACAGGGGGCCACTATGGCTACACCTTC. The full variable domain, in which reference TRBV9 and TRBJ1-2 provide the parts outside the CDR3, is DSGVTQTPKHLITATGQRVTLRCSPRSGDLSVYWYQQSLDQGLQFLIQYYNGEERAKGNILERFSAQQFPDLHSELNLSSLELGDSALYFCASSAGTGGHYGYTFGSGTRLTVV.

The rearrangement uses TRBV15 and TRBJ2-2, with D possibly TRBD1 on 6 matching bases. Between the trimmed V and J ends, which lost 5 bases and 3 bases, there was a span of 16 bases. Germline CDR1 is LNHNV and CDR2 is YYDKDF (reference sequence). The CDR3 is 16 amino acids. Written as DNA, the CDR3 is TGTGCCACCAGCTCAGGCCAATACAGGGACACCGGGGAGCTGTTTTTT. Amino acids: CATSSGQYRDTGELFF.

The CDR3 region is CASSLDGPYNSPLHF. In DNA, the CDR3 is TGTGCCAGCAGCTTAGACGGTCCATATAATTCACCCCTCCACTTT. The chain links TRBV7-8 to TRBJ1-6, with D unresolved. Trimming removed 1 base from V and 4 bases from J, with 8 bases in between. The CDR3 extends over 15 amino acids. The germline CDR1 and CDR2 sequences are SGHVS and FQNEAQ.